This T cell receptor (beta chain) was obtained from a study of T cell changes during pregnancy in multiple sclerosis. Data came from immunoSEQ multiplex PCR; TCRdb stores just in-frame clones and leaves some out. The table includes tens of thousands of clones, 91% detected once. CDR1 GTSNPN and CDR2 SVGIG come from the germline V gene (reference sequence). The CDR3 contains 14 residues. The V and J ends lost 1 base and 4 bases respectively, with 13 bases between them. The chain carries TRBV30 and TRBJ1-2; D might be TRBD1 (5 bases). The source is a female donor with multiple sclerosis, enrolled in a pregnancy study. This sample comprised CD8+ T cells from peripheral blood mononuclear cells, obtained before pregnancy. The CDR3 is CAWSEGHGTYGYTF. In DNA form, the CDR3 reads TGTGCCTGGAGTGAGGGGCACGGAACCTATGGCTACACCTTC.